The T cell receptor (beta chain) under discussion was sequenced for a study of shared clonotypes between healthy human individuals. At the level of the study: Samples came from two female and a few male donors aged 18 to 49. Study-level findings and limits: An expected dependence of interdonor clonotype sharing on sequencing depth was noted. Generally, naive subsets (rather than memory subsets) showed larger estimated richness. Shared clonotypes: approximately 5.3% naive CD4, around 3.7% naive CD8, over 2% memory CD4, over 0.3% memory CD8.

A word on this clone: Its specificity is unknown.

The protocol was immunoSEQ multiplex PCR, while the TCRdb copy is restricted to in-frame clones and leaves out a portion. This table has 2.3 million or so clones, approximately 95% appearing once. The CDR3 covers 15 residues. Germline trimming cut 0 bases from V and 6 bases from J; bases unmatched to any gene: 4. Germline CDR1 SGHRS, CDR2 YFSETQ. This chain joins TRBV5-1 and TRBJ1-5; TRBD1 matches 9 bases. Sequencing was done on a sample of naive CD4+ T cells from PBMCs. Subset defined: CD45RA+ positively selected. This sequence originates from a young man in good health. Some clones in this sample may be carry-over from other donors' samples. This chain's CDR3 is CASSLGTGVGQPQHF. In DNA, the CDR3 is TGCGCCAGCAGCTTGGGGACAGGGGTGGGTCAGCCCCAGCATTTT.